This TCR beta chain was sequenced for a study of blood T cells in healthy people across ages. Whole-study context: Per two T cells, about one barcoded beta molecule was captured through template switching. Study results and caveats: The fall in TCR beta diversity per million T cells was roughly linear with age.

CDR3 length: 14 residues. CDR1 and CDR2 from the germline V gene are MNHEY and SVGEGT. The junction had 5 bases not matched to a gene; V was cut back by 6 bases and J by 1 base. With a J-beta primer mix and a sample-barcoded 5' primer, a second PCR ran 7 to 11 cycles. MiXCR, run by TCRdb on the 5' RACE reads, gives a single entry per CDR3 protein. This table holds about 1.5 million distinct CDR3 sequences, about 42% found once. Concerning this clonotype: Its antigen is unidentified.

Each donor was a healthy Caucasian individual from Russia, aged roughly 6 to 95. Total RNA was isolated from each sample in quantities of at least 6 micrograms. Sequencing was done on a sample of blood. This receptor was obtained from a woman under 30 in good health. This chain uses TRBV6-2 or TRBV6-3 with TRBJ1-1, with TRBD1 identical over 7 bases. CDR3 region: CASRQAGGNTEAFF. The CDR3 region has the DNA TGTGCCAGCAGACAAGCAGGGGGGAACACTGAAGCTTTCTTT.